Each of the 23 T cell receptor beta chains below was sequenced from the same sample in a study of CD8 T cells in Susac syndrome (dated 2019 in TCRdb). Receptor libraries were prepared by the immunoSEQ multiplex PCR assay. RNA was extracted using the RNeasy kit, and about 0.45 to 1 ug of the RNA was reverse transcribed with random hexamers. TCRdb applied fastp at Q25 and MiXCR to the public reads, then kept only in-frame beta chains. Identical CDR3 proteins give one entry, which carries the most common genes and DNA. In all, the sample holds roughly 190,000 distinct CDR3 sequences, and approximately 96% of those were seen once. Clones ranked in the top ten supply around 0.1% of the sample. Sequences were obtained from CD4+ T cells from PBMCs. These TCRs come from a human donor with Susac syndrome.

The rearrangement uses TRBV5-4 and TRBJ1-2; possible D gene TRBD1, 5 bases. The CDR3 runs to 12 residues. Germline V lookup: CDR1 SGHNT, CDR2 YYREEE (reference sequence). The germline V and J ends were trimmed by 5 bases and 6 bases, with 11 bases remaining between them. CDR3 amino acids: CASSRDLDGYTF. The CDR3 nucleotides are TGTGCCAGCAGTAGGGACCTGGATGGCTACACCTTC.

The rearrangement joins TRBV20-1 to TRBJ2-2, with TRBD1 as a possible D gene (5 bases). This CDR3 spans 14 amino acids. V lost 0 bases to trimming and J lost 7 bases, with 12 bases between them. Germline CDR1 and CDR2: DFQATT and SNEGSKA (reference sequence). CDR3 DNA: TGCAGTGCTAGAGATGACTCAGGGTACGGGGAGCTGTTTTTT. It encodes CSARDDSGYGELFF.

The chain carries TRBV30 and TRBJ1-6, with a weak D call TRBD1 (6 bases). The CDR3 spans 15 residues. V lost 4 bases to trimming and J lost 5 bases, with 15 bases between them. The germline V gene encodes CDR1 GTSNPN and CDR2 SVGIG (reference sequence). The CDR3 region has the DNA TGTGCCTGGACGCCAACAGGGCCCCATAATTCACCCCTCCACTTT. It encodes CAWTPTGPHNSPLHF.

The chain joins TRBV19 to TRBJ1-5, with 9 bases aligning to TRBD1. CDR1 is LNHDA and CDR2 is SQIVND in the germline V gene (reference sequence). The length of the CDR3 is 14 residues. V was pared by 5 bases and J by 2 bases, with 1 base of the junction left unmatched. The CDR3 loop reads CASSWTGGNQPQHF. The DNA of the CDR3 is TGTGCCAGTAGTTGGACAGGGGGCAATCAGCCCCAGCATTTT. The whole variable domain, filled in from reference TRBV19 and TRBJ1-5, reads DGGITQSPKYLFRKEGQNVTLSCEQNLNHDAMYWYRQDPGQGLRLIYYSQIVNDFQKGDIAEGYSVSREKKESFPLTVTSAQKNPTAFYLCASSWTGGNQPQHFGDGTRLSIL.

The chain has TRBV29-1 and TRBJ1-1; 8 bases map to TRBD1. The CDR3 spans 14 residues. Trimming took 4 bases from V and 0 from J; bases not matched to a gene: 4. CDR1 SQVTM and CDR2 ANQGSEA come from the germline V gene. CDR3 coding DNA: TGCAGCGTTGTGGCGACAGGGGTGAACACTGAAGCTTTCTTT. Encoded protein: CSVVATGVNTEAFF.

This clonotype was detected only once. The CDR3 DNA is TGTGCCAGCTCACCGTTCGGCCTCTCGAGCTCCTACAATGAGCAGTTCTTC. Translation gives CASSPFGLSSSYNEQFF. The rearrangement links TRBV18 to TRBJ2-1, with D hard to call. The length of the CDR3 is 17 residues. Germline V gene lookup returns CDR1 KGHSH and CDR2 LQKENI. V lost 3 bases, J lost 0 bases, and 15 bases lay in between.

J is TRBJ2-2 and V is TRBV28, with 8 bases lining up with TRBD2. After removal of 6 bases from V and 4 bases from J, the junction contained 10 bases not matched to a gene. Germline values: CDR1 MDHEN, CDR2 SYDVKM. The CDR3 has 16 residues. The CDR3 protein is CASRLSGTRGTGELFF. The CDR3 nucleotides are TGTGCCAGCAGGCTTAGCGGGACTAGGGGCACCGGGGAGCTGTTTTTT.

V gene TRBV12-3 or TRBV12-4 combines with J gene TRBJ1-3, with D hard to call. The CDR3 contains 14 residues. The V end lost 4 bases, the J end lost 2 bases, and 9 bases lay between the germline ends. The CDR3: CASSSSGAGNTIYF. The CDR3 nucleotides read TGTGCCAGCAGTTCCTCAGGTGCTGGAAACACCATATATTTT.

V is TRBV5-1 and J is TRBJ1-6; D may be TRBD1 (6 bases). Germline V gene sequence: CDR1 SGHRS, CDR2 YFSETQ. Between the trimmed V and J ends, which lost 4 bases and 7 bases, there was a span of 21 bases. CDR3 length: 17 amino acids. CDR3 bases: TGCGCCAGCAGCCGGGGGTCCCCAACAGGGACCAATTCACCCCTCCACTTT. Its translation is CASSRGSPTGTNSPLHF.

The gene calls are TRBV10-3 and TRBJ2-5; unclear D gene. This CDR3 has 14 residues. CDR1 and CDR2 (germline): ENHRY, SYGVKD. V was clipped by 0 bases and J by 5 bases, with 10 bases between them. The CDR3 sequence: CAISESTQAETQYF. The CDR3 nucleotides read TGTGCCATCAGTGAGTCGACTCAGGCGGAGACCCAGTACTTC.

The chain uses TRBV29-1 and TRBJ2-3; the D is unclear. The V end was cut by 5 bases, the J end by 0 bases, with 9 bases between. This CDR3 is built from 13 residues. The V gene's germline CDR1 is SQVTM and CDR2 ANQGSEA. CDR3 sequence: CSVKPDSTDTQYF. The CDR3 DNA follows: TGCAGCGTTAAACCCGACAGCACAGATACGCAGTATTTT.

The V gene is TRBV29-1, the J gene TRBJ2-7; tentatively, D is TRBD1 (6 bases). Trimming pared 4 bases from V and 7 bases from J, leaving 20 bases between. The CDR3 has 14 amino acids. From germline, CDR1 is SQVTM and CDR2 ANQGSEA. The CDR3 bases are TGCAGCGTTGGACTGACAGGCCCCTCTTGGGAGCAGTACTTC. Its translation: CSVGLTGPSWEQYF.

This clonotype is a singleton in its sample. The chain employs TRBV5-4 and TRBJ2-7, with D unclear. Trimming took 0 bases from V and 0 from J, leaving 13 bases between them. This CDR3 contains 16 residues. CDR1 is SGHNT and CDR2 is YYREEE in the germline V gene (reference sequence). DNA for the CDR3: TGTGCCAGCAGCTTGGCCCCACAGCCGACCTCCTACGAGCAGTACTTC. It codes for CASSLAPQPTSYEQYF.

The V call is TRBV6-6, the J call TRBJ2-7; 9 positions match TRBD1. The CDR3 is 13 amino acids. J was trimmed by 7 bases and V by 2 bases; bases with no gene match: 3. Looked up from germline, CDR1 is MNHNY and CDR2 is SVGAGI (reference sequence). CDR3 sequence reads: CASSYGTGREQYF. DNA for the CDR3: TGTGCCAGCAGTTACGGGACAGGGAGAGAGCAGTACTTC.

V is TRBV14 and J is TRBJ1-2; 9 positions match TRBD1. The germline gives CDR1 SGHDN, CDR2 FVKESK. There are 14 residues in the CDR3. The ends lost 3 bases at V and 3 bases at J; junction bases unmatched: 2. CDR3 amino acids: CASSQTGGYYGYTF. As DNA, the CDR3 is TGTGCCAGCAGCCAGACAGGGGGGTACTATGGCTACACCTTC.

This sequence joins TRBV19 and TRBJ1-6; 7 bases line up with TRBD1. This CDR3 region has 13 residues. Per the germline V gene, CDR1 is LNHDA and CDR2 is SQIVND (reference sequence). The junction had 4 bases not matched to a gene; V was cut back by 7 bases and J by 7 bases. The chain's CDR3 is CASTGQENSPLHF. CDR3 sequence (DNA): TGTGCCAGTACCGGACAGGAAAATTCACCCCTCCACTTT.

The chain is built from TRBV2 and TRBJ1-5, with D maybe TRBD1 (5 bases). The CDR3 is 19 residues long. Germline lookup yields CDR1 SNHLY and CDR2 FYNNEI. With 2 bases removed from V and 0 bases from J, the gap between germline ends came to 20 bases. CDR3 bases: TGTGCCAGCAGTGAATGGTTGGGACTCTCATCCTATAGCAATCAGCCCCAGCATTTT. As protein: CASSEWLGLSSYSNQPQHF.

This chain connects TRBV30 to TRBJ1-2, with D unclear. Germline V gene data show CDR1 as GTSNPN and CDR2 as SVGIG (reference sequence). The length of the CDR3 is 14 residues. Trimming cost V 0 bases and J 8 bases, with 16 bases left between them. This chain's CDR3 is CAWSVLEALGGYTF. For the CDR3, the DNA is TGTGCCTGGAGTGTACTAGAGGCCCTCGGAGGCTACACCTTC.

The J gene is TRBJ1-1, the V gene TRBV29-1; D remains ambiguous. The CDR3 loop spans 14 amino acids. Germline assignment: CDR1 SQVTM and CDR2 ANQGSEA. V lost 4 bases and J lost 5, with 17 bases in between. The CDR3 sequence is CSVVIGGRGTEAFF. The DNA of the CDR3 is TGCAGCGTTGTAATAGGAGGGCGGGGAACTGAAGCTTTCTTT.

This chain uses TRBV20-1 with TRBJ2-3; 8 nucleotides agree with TRBD2. The V gene end was trimmed by 6 bases and the J gene end by 2 bases; junction bases not matched to a gene: 13. Germline V gene sequence: CDR1 DFQATT, CDR2 SNEGSKA (reference sequence). This CDR3 region has 16 residues. DNA for the CDR3: TGCAGTGCGGAGCCCGGGGGGGCAAGTTTCACAGATACGCAGTATTTT. It yields the protein CSAEPGGASFTDTQYF.

This sequence joins TRBV20-1 and TRBJ2-4, with TRBD2 matching over 8 bases. The CDR3 spans 16 residues. The germline CDR1 and CDR2 sequences are DFQATT and SNEGSKA (reference sequence). The J segment lost 1 base and the V segment lost 0 bases, leaving 5 bases of the junction unmatched. The CDR3 DNA sequence: TGCAGTGCTAGAGATGCGGGGGGTGTCGCCAAAAACATTCAGTACTTC. Its translation: CSARDAGGVAKNIQYF.

This sequence joins TRBV29-1 and TRBJ2-5; D not certain. V shed 4 bases and J shed 4 bases, with 7 bases lying between them. The CDR3 is 11 amino acids. Germline CDR1 and CDR2: SQVTM and ANQGSEA. The CDR3 region is CSVVGGETQYF. CDR3 DNA sequence: TGCAGCGTTGTGGGCGGAGAGACCCAGTACTTC.

The V call is TRBV6-2 or TRBV6-3, the J call TRBJ1-5; D is undetermined. From germline, CDR1 is MNHEY and CDR2 SVGEGT. There are 15 residues in the CDR3. V was shortened by 2 bases and J by 5 bases, with 13 bases between the two germline ends. The CDR3 here is CASSYPGSGDQPQHF. The DNA for the CDR3 is TGTGCCAGCAGTTACCCAGGTTCCGGGGATCAGCCCCAGCATTTT.